The 32 T cell receptor beta chains presented below share a single source sample, sequenced in a study of T cells expressing NK-cell markers (dated by TCRdb to about 2020). Receptor amplification or capture employed 5' RACE. These reads were obtained on an Illumina HiSeq 2000. Based on TCRdb reprocessing of the reads, there is one entry per CDR3 protein sequence, and DNA is missing. This sample's records show about 390,000 distinct CDR3 sequences. About 11% of the sample is held by the ten biggest clonotypes. Sample: blood T cells: a sorted CD56 or NKG2C T cell subset, CD4+ or CD8+ T cells, or bulk PBMC T cells (not recorded which). All receptors come from a woman aged 45 to 65 in good health. Donor details come from another sample of the same person, matched by shared clones.

The rearrangement uses TRBV6-5 and TRBJ1-1; TCRdb proposes TRBD1, but this gene call is untestable without DNA. There are 17 residues in the CDR3. Germline V gene lookup returns CDR1 MNHEY and CDR2 SVGAGI. The CDR3 region is CASSLGAPLILNTEAFF.

The chain couples TRBV6-1 to TRBJ2-7; as DNA is missing, the TRBD1 call by TCRdb cannot be tested. Per the germline V gene, CDR1 is MNHNS and CDR2 is SASEGT. This CDR3 spans 13 amino acids. The CDR3 sequence: CASSRTGAYEQYF.

The rearrangement joins TRBV29-1 to TRBJ1-4; TCRdb's D gene call, TRBD1, goes unchecked for lack of DNA. This CDR3 is built from 13 residues. Germline CDR1 and CDR2: SQVTM and ANQGSEA. The CDR3 loop is CSARDSRNEKLFF.

The chain employs TRBV20-1 and TRBJ2-5. In germline, CDR1 is DFQATT, CDR2 SNEGSKA (reference sequence). The CDR3 has 16 residues. CDR3 sequence: CSARALAGNAQETQYF.

The rearrangement uses TRBV4-1 and TRBJ2-1; without DNA, the TCRdb call of TRBD2 cannot be checked. Germline V gives CDR1 MGHRA, CDR2 YSYEKL. The CDR3 has 16 residues. The CDR3 is CASSPRGLASGNEQFF.

This sequence joins TRBV27 and TRBJ2-6. The CDR3 spans 14 residues. CDR1 is MNHEY and CDR2 is SMNVEV in the germline V gene (reference sequence). This chain's CDR3 is CASSLWTGANVLTF.

The genes are TRBV5-6 and TRBJ2-5. The CDR3 consists of 13 residues. The germline V gene encodes CDR1 SGHDT and CDR2 YYEEEE. The CDR3 spells CASQRRIQETQYF. Using reference TRBV5-6 and TRBJ2-5 for the parts outside the CDR3, the full variable domain is DAGVTQSPTHLIKTRGQQVTLRCSPKSGHDTVSWYQQALGQGPQFIFQYYEEEERQRGNFPDRFSGHQFPNYSSELNVNALLLGDSALYLCASQRRIQETQYFGPGTRLLVL.

The gene calls are TRBV10-2 and TRBJ2-2. The germline V gene encodes CDR1 WSHSY and CDR2 SAAADI. The CDR3 extends over 13 amino acids. CDR3 sequence reads: CASSESNTGELFF.

The rearrangement joins TRBV12-3 or TRBV12-4 to TRBJ1-1; with no DNA, the TCRdb D assignment of TRBD1 cannot be verified. CDR3 length: 15 amino acids. CDR3 residues: CASSFRPGFNTEAFF.

The chain couples TRBV27 to TRBJ2-2. CDR3 length: 13 residues. Germline V CDR1 and CDR2: MNHEY, SMNVEV (reference sequence). CDR3 region: CASSYVHTGELFF.

The chain joins TRBV5-1 to TRBJ1-1. Germline lookup yields CDR1 SGHRS and CDR2 YFSETQ. The CDR3 has 14 amino acids. CDR3 sequence: CASSLVGLGFQAFF.

The V call is TRBV12-3 or TRBV12-4, the J call TRBJ2-1; TCRdb outputs TRBD1, but without DNA this stays unchecked. The CDR3 sequence is 16 residues long. The CDR3 here is CASSPRGTTSYNEQFF.

The chain links TRBV7-9 to TRBJ2-2. CDR3 size: 14 residues. Germline lookup yields CDR1 SEHNR and CDR2 FQNEAQ (reference sequence). CDR3 protein: CASSQLLGTGELFF.

The chain recombines TRBV10-3 with TRBJ2-7. Germline V gene data show CDR1 as ENHRY and CDR2 as SYGVKD. This CDR3 spans 13 amino acids. The CDR3 sequence is CAISRQNSYEQYF.

The chain recombines TRBV6-6 with TRBJ2-2; TCRdb gives TRBD2 as the D gene, but with no DNA this cannot be confirmed. The CDR3 has 15 amino acids. Germline loops: CDR1 MNHNY, CDR2 SVGAGI (reference sequence). The CDR3 is CASSYYSVGAGELFF.

The chain links TRBV19 to TRBJ2-3; TCRdb designates TRBD1, a call that cannot be tested without DNA. The CDR3 is 13 residues long. In germline, CDR1 is LNHDA, CDR2 SQIVND (reference sequence). CDR3 amino acids: CASSIQGRDTQYF.

The rearrangement joins TRBV5-6 to TRBJ2-2. From germline, CDR1 is SGHDT and CDR2 YYEEEE. The length of the CDR3 is 16 residues. Here the CDR3 reads CASSLAERSNTGELFF.

The CDR3 loop is CASKEVRLARTYEQYF. This sequence joins TRBV27 and TRBJ2-7; there is no DNA to check the TCRdb D call of TRBD2. There are 16 residues in the CDR3. CDR1 is MNHEY, CDR2 SMNVEV, per germline (reference sequence).

V and J are TRBV7-9 and TRBJ2-7; the TRBD1 assignment by TCRdb is unverifiable without DNA. Germline CDR1 is SEHNR and CDR2 is FQNEAQ (reference sequence). This CDR3 contains 16 residues. The CDR3: CASSPLGGVLPYEQYF. The variable domain in full, completed from reference TRBV7-9 and TRBJ2-7, reads DTGVSQNPRHKITKRGQNVTFRCDPISEHNRLYWYRQTLGQGPEFLTYFQNEAQLEKSRLLSDRFSAERPKGSFSTLEIQRTEQGDSAMYLCASSPLGGVLPYEQYFGPGTRLTVT.

V usage is TRBV7-2 and J usage is TRBJ1-1; there is no DNA to check the TCRdb D call of TRBD1. The CDR3 has 13 residues. Looked up from germline, CDR1 is SGHTA and CDR2 is FQGNSA. CDR3 loop: CASSGQGIIEAFF.

The chain uses TRBV12-3 or TRBV12-4 and TRBJ2-7; TCRdb gives TRBD1 as the D gene, but with no DNA this cannot be confirmed. CDR3 length equals 17 residues. CDR3 in amino acids: CASSLGDRVKSAYEQYF.

This chain links TRBV7-8 with TRBJ2-3. Germline CDR1 SGHVS, CDR2 FQNEAQ. CDR3 length equals 14 residues. The chain's CDR3 is CASSLIMGPDTQYF.

The rearrangement links TRBV24-1 to TRBJ2-2. This CDR3 comprises 14 residues. Germline V gene lookup returns CDR1 KGHDR and CDR2 SFDVKD. The CDR3 loop reads CATSDAQFGGELFF.

The CDR3 sequence is CASSYEHWTGGNGEAFF. The chain recombines TRBV5-1 with TRBJ1-1; TCRdb lists TRBD1, though no DNA is available to test this call. The CDR3 extends over 17 amino acids. From germline, CDR1 is SGHRS and CDR2 YFSETQ.

The chain joins TRBV5-1 to TRBJ2-4; TCRdb's assignment of TRBD1 cannot be checked, as there is no DNA. Germline V CDR1 and CDR2: SGHRS, YFSETQ. The CDR3 is 16 residues long. CDR3 residues: CASSFRDPQEGNIQYF.

The chain couples TRBV4-1 to TRBJ2-7; the TRBD2 assignment by TCRdb is unverifiable without DNA. Germline V gene sequence: CDR1 MGHRA, CDR2 YSYEKL. The CDR3 length is 18 residues. CDR3 loop: CASSQGLVGREAIAEQYF.

This chain links TRBV4-1 with TRBJ1-5; there is no DNA to check the TCRdb D call of TRBD1. CDR3 size: 16 residues. The V gene's germline CDR1 is MGHRA and CDR2 YSYEKL. CDR3: CASSQDWTGNYGSQHF.

The chain links TRBV27 to TRBJ2-3; lacking DNA, the TRBD1 call made by TCRdb goes unchecked. From germline, CDR1 is MNHEY and CDR2 SMNVEV (reference sequence). The CDR3 runs 16 residues. The chain's CDR3 is CASSLWGGKLTDTQYF.

This chain links TRBV6-1 with TRBJ1-5; no DNA is available, so the TRBD1 call from TCRdb remains unchecked. Germline V gives CDR1 MNHNS, CDR2 SASEGT. CDR3 length: 13 residues. The CDR3 is CASNVRGPQPQHF.

The chain couples TRBV5-1 to TRBJ2-2; with no DNA, the TCRdb D assignment of TRBD1 cannot be verified. Germline V gene data show CDR1 as SGHRS and CDR2 as YFSETQ. The CDR3 length is 14 residues. The chain's CDR3 is CASSWFSGDGELFF.

The CDR3 sequence: CASSRTSAEQFF. V is TRBV7-3 and J is TRBJ2-1; TCRdb returns TRBD2, unconfirmable since there is no DNA. Per germline, CDR1 SGHTA and CDR2 FQGTGA. The CDR3 totals 12 residues.

The chain joins TRBV14 to TRBJ2-2. The CDR3 sequence is 14 residues long. Germline lookup yields CDR1 SGHDN and CDR2 FVKESK. The CDR3 is CASRRVANTGELFF.